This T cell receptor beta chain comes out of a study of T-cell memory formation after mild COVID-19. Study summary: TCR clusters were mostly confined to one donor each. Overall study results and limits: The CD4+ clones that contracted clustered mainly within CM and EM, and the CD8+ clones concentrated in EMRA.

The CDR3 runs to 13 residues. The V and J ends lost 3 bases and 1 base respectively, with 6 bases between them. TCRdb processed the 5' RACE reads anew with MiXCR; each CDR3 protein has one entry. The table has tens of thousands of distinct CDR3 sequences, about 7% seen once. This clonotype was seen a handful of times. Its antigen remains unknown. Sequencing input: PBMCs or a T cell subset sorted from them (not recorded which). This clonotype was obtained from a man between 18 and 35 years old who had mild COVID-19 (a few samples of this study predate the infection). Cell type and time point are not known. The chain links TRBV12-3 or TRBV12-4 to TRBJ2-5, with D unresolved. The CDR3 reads CASSLNVQETQYF. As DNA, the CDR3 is TGTGCCAGCAGTTTGAACGTCCAAGAGACCCAGTACTTC.